A single sample is the source of the 14 T cell receptor beta chains below, sequenced in a study of T-cell reconstitution after alpha-beta-depleted transplantation in children. The library targeted TCRbeta and was prepared with unique molecular identifiers. MiXCR, run by TCRdb on the PCR reads, gives a single entry per CDR3 protein. The sample records under 850,000 distinct CDR3 sequences, under 15% being singletons. The sample here was PBMCs, taken before TCRalphabeta/CD19-depleted stem cell transplant. The receptors here all came from a girl aged 2-10 years with congenital amegakaryocytic thrombocytopenia, due to receive a stem cell transplant.

This clonotype has a handful of counts. The V gene is TRBV12-3 or TRBV12-4, the J gene TRBJ1-6, with TRBD1 as a possible D gene (6 bases). CDR3 length: 14 amino acids. Trimming stripped 6 bases from V and 6 bases from J, with 12 bases between. The CDR3 region has the DNA TGTGCCAGCAGCCCCCGGGACACTAATTCACCCCTCCACTTT. Translating gives CASSPRDTNSPLHF.

This clonotype was detected ten times or more. The chain is built from TRBV10-3 and TRBJ2-2; D uncertain. V lost 6 bases, J lost 6 bases, and 5 bases lay in between. Germline CDR1 reads ENHRY; CDR2 reads SYGVKD. CDR3 length: 11 amino acids. For the CDR3, the DNA is TGTGCCATCAGCCCTGCCGGGGAGCTGTTTTTT. It codes for CAISPAGELFF.

This clonotype was counted only a few times. V gene TRBV24-1 combines with J gene TRBJ2-5; D unclear. V lost 4 bases, J lost 1 base, and 18 bases lay in between. CDR3 length equals 17 residues. Germline assignment: CDR1 KGHDR and CDR2 SFDVKD. In DNA, the CDR3 is TGTGCCACCAGTGACCCCATTTGGTCGGGCCCCCAAGAGACCCAGTACTTC. Translating gives CATSDPIWSGPQETQYF.

The chain employs TRBV5-1 and TRBJ2-1; D possibly matches TRBD1 or TRBD2 (5 bases each). The CDR3 has 13 amino acids. Germline V gene data show CDR1 as SGHRS and CDR2 as YFSETQ. V was trimmed by 6 bases and J by 8 bases, leaving 15 bases between them. CDR3 bases: TGCGCCAGCAACCTCTGGGACGCTGATGAGCAGTTCTTC. This sequence encodes CASNLWDADEQFF.

This rearrangement joins TRBV27 to TRBJ2-3; 10 bases are shared with TRBD2. Unmatched junction bases numbered 16, after V lost 8 bases and J lost 5 bases. The germline gives CDR1 MNHEY, CDR2 SMNVEV (reference sequence). The CDR3 runs to 17 residues. CDR3 DNA: TGTGCCAGCGGGGAGGATAAAGCGGGAGGGCCTTTAGATACGCAGTATTTT. Amino acid sequence: CASGEDKAGGPLDTQYF.

CDR3 residues: CATSGIPAGYTF. The CDR3 nucleotides are TGTGCCACCAGTGGTATTCCGGCCGGCTACACCTTC. This chain uses TRBV24-1 with TRBJ1-2; D is undetermined. The ends were cut back, 5 bases at V and 8 bases at J, with 11 bases in the middle. The CDR3 runs to 12 residues. CDR1 KGHDR and CDR2 SFDVKD come from the germline V gene.

This clonotype was observed many times. This chain joins TRBV6-2 or TRBV6-3 and TRBJ2-3, with D uncertain. Germline V gene sequence: CDR1 MNHEY, CDR2 SVGEGT. V was trimmed by 3 bases and J by 9 bases, leaving 7 bases between them. The CDR3 is 11 amino acids. Here the CDR3 reads CASSYTGTQYF. In DNA, the CDR3 is TGTGCCAGCAGTTATACTGGGACGCAGTATTTT.

This clonotype was recorded many times. The chain recombines TRBV4-2 with TRBJ2-3, with 13 bases lining up with TRBD2. The CDR3 is 16 amino acids. V shed 0 bases and J 7 bases; nucleotides not matched to a gene: 4. Looked up from germline, CDR1 is LGHNA and CDR2 is YNFKEQ. The CDR3, as DNA: TGTGCCAGCAGCCAAGAACTAGCGGGAGGGTCACATACGCAGTATTTT. Its protein product is CASSQELAGGSHTQYF.

This clonotype was counted a few times. The chain has TRBV6-1 and TRBJ1-5; TRBD1 matches at 10 bases. Germline assignment: CDR1 MNHNS and CDR2 SASEGT. Trimming at V came to 2 bases and at J to 0 bases, leaving 10 bases not matched to a gene. The CDR3 contains 19 residues. CDR3 loop: CASSERRQGARNSNQPQHF. CDR3 sequence (DNA): TGTGCCAGCAGTGAACGCCGACAGGGGGCGAGAAATAGCAATCAGCCCCAGCATTTT.

This clonotype was detected only a few times. This chain's CDR3 is CAWRTRVEAFF. For the CDR3, the DNA is TGTGCCTGGAGGACCAGGGTTGAAGCTTTCTTT. The V and J genes are TRBV30 and TRBJ1-1; weak D call: TRBD1 (5 bases). CDR1 and CDR2 from the germline V gene are GTSNPN and SVGIG (reference sequence). This CDR3 has 11 amino acids. Trimming stripped 3 bases from V and 7 bases from J, with 9 bases between.

Of note for this clonotype: A single base separates this from a much larger clone, so it may be a read error. The CDR3 carries no conserved terminal phenylalanine or tryptophan, so it likely arises from a read error. J is TRBJ2-5 and V is TRBV20-1; 8 bases agree with TRBD1. This CDR3 is 13 amino acids long. V was clipped by 5 bases and J by 5 bases; unmatched bases: 7. In germline, CDR1 is DFQATT, CDR2 SNEGSKA (reference sequence). The CDR3 region is CSARPTGGETQYL. The CDR3 region has the DNA TGCAGTGCTCGACCCACAGGGGGGGAGACCCAGTACCTC.

The V and J genes are TRBV20-1 and TRBJ2-1; TRBD2 aligns across 14 bases. V gave up 5 bases and J gave up 12 bases; unmatched junction bases: 15. Germline CDR1 reads DFQATT; CDR2 reads SNEGSKA (reference sequence). The CDR3 totals 16 residues. The CDR3 coding sequence is TGCAGTGCTGGCTCCGGGACTAGCGGGAGTAGTGGCCGGCAGTTCTTC. Translation gives CSAGSGTSGSSGRQFF.

This clonotype was detected ten times or more. The chain recombines TRBV28 with TRBJ1-3, with a tentative D call TRBD1 (5 bases). V was clipped by 10 bases and J by 0 bases, with 13 bases between them. Germline V gene data show CDR1 as MDHEN and CDR2 as SYDVKM. CDR3 length equals 14 residues. Here the CDR3 reads CATGFDSSGNTIYF. As DNA, the CDR3 is TGTGCCACGGGTTTCGACAGCTCTGGAAACACCATATATTTT.

J is TRBJ2-1 and V is TRBV18, with 13 nucleotides matching TRBD2. The CDR3 has 19 amino acids. V trimming: 2 bases; J trimming: 4 bases; junction bases outside the gene matches: 11. Germline CDR1 reads KGHSH; CDR2 reads LQKENI. CDR3 sequence: CASSPTGLAGVGVYNEQFF. The CDR3 nucleotides read TGTGCCAGCTCACCAACCGGACTAGCGGGAGTGGGGGTTTACAATGAGCAGTTCTTC.